The entry below gives a single T cell receptor beta chain sequence along with its context. The data belong to a study of T cells after somatic rescue of genetic block. V lost 2 bases to trimming and J lost 0 bases, with 8 bases between them. This CDR3 spans 14 amino acids. The germline CDR1 and CDR2 sequences are ENHRY and SYGVKD. Sequenced by immunoSEQ multiplex PCR; TCRdb stores in-frame clones only, minus some. Of 110,000 or so clones listed, around nine tenths are singletons. Sequencing used peripheral blood mononuclear cells (PBMCs). J is TRBJ2-7 and V is TRBV10-3; tentatively, D is TRBD2 (6 bases). The clonotype originates from a woman younger than 35. The CDR3 DNA sequence: TGTGCCATCAGTGAGCGGGACTCCTCCTACGAGCAGTACTTC. Translating gives CAISERDSSYEQYF.